A single sample gave rise to the 23 T cell receptor beta chains below, sequenced in a study of response to subunit inactivated influenza vaccine. TCRdb fed the RT-PCR reads into MiXCR, producing one record per CDR3 protein. The profile shows some 520,000 distinct CDR3 sequences, 16% of them singletons. The material sequenced was CD4+ T cells sorted from PBMCs, taken roughly 24 months after vaccination. The receptors were gathered from a man aged 45-69 years who received an inactivated influenza vaccine.

The table lists this clonotype with a few counts. The rearrangement uses TRBV5-6 and TRBJ1-5, with D possibly being TRBD1 (5 bases). The CDR3 has 14 residues. V was trimmed by 0 bases and J by 7 bases, leaving 11 bases between them. Germline CDR1 is SGHDT and CDR2 is YYEEEE. The CDR3 coding sequence is TGTGCCAGCAGCTTGGGAAGGGGTGTGCAGCCCCAGCATTTT. Amino acid sequence: CASSLGRGVQPQHF.

This clonotype showed up many times. The chain employs TRBV20-1 and TRBJ2-1; 9 nucleotides line up with TRBD1. The CDR3 covers 14 residues. Germline-derived CDR1 and CDR2 are DFQATT and SNEGSKA (reference sequence). Trimming at V came to 1 base and at J to 7 bases, leaving 5 bases not matched to a gene. The CDR3 nucleotides read TGCAGTGCTAGAGGACGGACAGGGGTGAATGAGCAGTTCTTC. Its translation is CSARGRTGVNEQFF.

This clonotype was detected many times. The CDR3 loop reads CATSMTRQLGATQYF. CDR3 in DNA: TGTGCCACCAGCATGACAAGACAGCTCGGAGCTACGCAGTATTTT. The chain is built from TRBV15 and TRBJ2-3; weak D call: TRBD1 (5 bases). The CDR3 sequence is 15 residues long. Germline V gene lookup returns CDR1 LNHNV and CDR2 YYDKDF (reference sequence). Trimming removed 4 bases at V and 8 bases at J, with 19 bases between.

For the CDR3, the DNA is TGCAGTGCCGGGGTAGTGGCGGATACGCAGTATTTT. As protein: CSAGVVADTQYF. V and J are TRBV20-1 and TRBJ2-3; D might be TRBD2 (5 bases). V dropped 6 bases and J dropped 6 bases, with 13 bases sitting between them. Germline V gives CDR1 DFQATT, CDR2 SNEGSKA (reference sequence). The CDR3 runs to 12 residues.

J is TRBJ1-4 and V is TRBV20-1, with D unresolved. Germline values: CDR1 DFQATT, CDR2 SNEGSKA (reference sequence). The length of the CDR3 is 15 residues. Between the trimmed V and J ends, which lost 4 bases and 9 bases, there was a span of 21 bases. The CDR3 region has the DNA TGCAGTGCTATTTCGTTAGGACGTCGAGATAAAAAACTGTTTTTT. The encoded protein is CSAISLGRRDKKLFF.

This chain connects TRBV20-1 to TRBJ2-1; 9 bases are shared with TRBD2. This CDR3 is built from 14 residues. J was trimmed by 0 bases and V by 4 bases; bases with no gene match: 1. Germline-derived CDR1 and CDR2 are DFQATT and SNEGSKA (reference sequence). DNA of the CDR3: TGCAGTGCTAATAGCGGGAGCTCCTACAATGAGCAGTTCTTC. It translates to CSANSGSSYNEQFF.

This clonotype has only a few counts. The gene calls are TRBV28 and TRBJ2-5; TRBD2 matches at 7 bases. Germline loops: CDR1 MDHEN, CDR2 SYDVKM. V was clipped by 6 bases and J by 5 bases; unmatched bases: 9. The CDR3 covers 14 residues. DNA for the CDR3: TGTGCCAGCAGCAGCGGGGTTCTGAGGGAGACCCAGTACTTC. Its protein is CASSSGVLRETQYF.

This clonotype was counted ten times or more. As DNA, the CDR3 is TGTGCCAGCAGTTTATTTCCGGTGGACTTTAGTGGCTTCACTGAGCAGTTCTTC. It translates to CASSLFPVDFSGFTEQFF. The chain links TRBV6-5 to TRBJ2-1, with D tentatively TRBD2 (5 bases). The V end was cut by 4 bases, the J end by 9 bases, with 28 bases between. CDR1 is MNHEY, CDR2 SVGAGI, per germline. CDR3 length equals 18 residues.

The chain links TRBV25-1 to TRBJ1-6; weak D call: TRBD1 (6 bases). V was shortened by 2 bases and J by 4 bases, with 12 bases between the two germline ends. The CDR3 consists of 16 residues. Looked up from germline, CDR1 is MGHDK and CDR2 is SYGVNS. Here the CDR3 reads CASSEPGTLYNSPLHF. DNA for the CDR3: TGTGCCAGCAGTGAACCCGGGACACTGTATAATTCACCCCTCCACTTT. Looking up the rest from reference TRBV25-1 and TRBJ1-6 gives the full variable domain: EADIYQTPRYLVIGTGKKITLECSQTMGHDKMYWYQQDPGMELHLIHYSYGVNSTEKGDLSSESTVSRIRTEHFPLTLESARPSHTSQYLCASSEPGTLYNSPLHFGNGTRLTVT.

This clonotype occurred a few times. The chain has TRBV5-1 and TRBJ2-1; 12 nucleotides agree with TRBD1. The ends lost 2 bases at V and 7 bases at J; junction bases unmatched: 10. The germline V gene encodes CDR1 SGHRS and CDR2 YFSETQ. The CDR3 loop spans 17 amino acids. The DNA for the CDR3 is TGCGCCAGCAGCTTCGCCGGGACAGGGGGCGCGCGGAATGAGCAGTTCTTC. Translated, it gives CASSFAGTGGARNEQFF.

The rearrangement uses TRBV5-1 and TRBJ2-3; D uncertain. Trimming left V 1 base short and J 4 bases short, with 13 bases between. The CDR3 loop spans 15 amino acids. The germline CDR1 and CDR2 sequences are SGHRS and YFSETQ. CDR3 residues: CASSLLGLSPDTQYF. The DNA for the CDR3 is TGCGCCAGCAGCTTGCTAGGGTTAAGCCCAGATACGCAGTATTTT.

This rearrangement joins TRBV29-1 to TRBJ2-7, with 9 nucleotides matching TRBD1. The CDR3 loop spans 14 amino acids. V dropped 7 bases and J dropped 1; count of bases not matched to a gene: 8. CDR1 is SQVTM, CDR2 ANQGSEA, per germline. Here the CDR3 DNA reads TGCAGCGCCGGACCGGGACAGGGATCCTACGAGCAGTACTTC. It specifies CSAGPGQGSYEQYF.

The chain joins TRBV12-3 or TRBV12-4 to TRBJ1-2, with D unresolved. The CDR3 sequence is 13 residues long. V lost 3 bases, J lost 0 bases, and 5 bases lay in between. The CDR3 nucleotides read TGTGCCAGCAGTTTTAAAACTAACTATGGCTACACCTTC. Its protein product is CASSFKTNYGYTF.

The V gene is TRBV28, the J gene TRBJ2-5, with 7 bases that match TRBD1. The CDR3 is made up of 14 amino acids. CDR1 MDHEN and CDR2 SYDVKM come from the germline V gene. V shed 4 bases, J shed 3 bases, and the junction held 5 bases outside the gene matches. The CDR3 reads CASSYGTAEETQYF. CDR3 in DNA: TGTGCCAGCAGTTACGGGACAGCGGAAGAGACCCAGTACTTC.

This clonotype was counted many times. The chain links TRBV4-3 to TRBJ2-1, with a tentative D call TRBD2 (5 bases). The V end was cut by 0 bases, the J end by 0 bases, with 12 bases between. Germline CDR1 and CDR2: LGHNA and YSLEER. The CDR3 totals 17 residues. The CDR3 loop is CASSQDLRASSYNEQFF. The CDR3 DNA reads TGCGCCAGCAGCCAAGATCTGCGGGCGTCCTCCTACAATGAGCAGTTCTTC.

This clonotype was observed a few times. CDR3 sequence reads: CASSSARQGLVGELFF. The CDR3 DNA sequence: TGTGCCAGCAGCTCCGCCCGACAGGGGTTGGTCGGGGAGCTGTTTTTT. The chain is built from TRBV7-2 and TRBJ2-2, with 8 bases lining up with TRBD1. The V gene end was trimmed by 4 bases and the J gene end by 7 bases; junction bases not matched to a gene: 11. The CDR3 has 16 amino acids. Per the germline V gene, CDR1 is SGHTA and CDR2 is FQGNSA.

Many counts were recorded for this clonotype. This chain uses TRBV5-1 with TRBJ2-7; possibly TRBD1 for D (5 bases). The CDR3 is 13 amino acids. From germline, CDR1 is SGHRS and CDR2 YFSETQ. V gave up 0 bases and J gave up 5 bases, with 9 bases separating them. Written as DNA, the CDR3 is TGCGCCAGCAGCTTGGCGCAGGGAAACGAGCAGTACTTC. Its translation is CASSLAQGNEQYF. The full variable domain, in which reference TRBV5-1 and TRBJ2-7 provide the parts outside the CDR3, is KAGVTQTPRYLIKTRGQQVTLSCSPISGHRSVSWYQQTPGQGLQFLFEYFSETQRNKGNFPGRFSGRQFSNSRSEMNVSTLELGDSALYLCASSLAQGNEQYFGPGTRLTVT.

The rearrangement links TRBV13 to TRBJ2-7, with D possibly being TRBD1 (8 bases). Trimming pared 6 bases from V and 1 base from J, leaving 19 bases between. This CDR3 has 16 residues. Germline V gives CDR1 PRHDT, CDR2 FYEKMQ (reference sequence). CDR3 nucleotides: TGTGCCAGCAGTTCGTATATACAGGGGGGGTCCTACGAGCAGTACTTC. This codes for CASSSYIQGGSYEQYF. The full variable domain, rest sourced from reference TRBV13 and TRBJ2-7, is AAGVIQSPRHLIKEKRETATLKCYPIPRHDTVYWYQQGPGQDPQFLISFYEKMQSDKGSIPDRFSAQQFSDYHSELNMSSLELGDSALYFCASSSYIQGGSYEQYFGPGTRLTVT.

This clonotype has ten or more counts. V and J are TRBV10-3 and TRBJ1-2, with D unclear. Germline loops: CDR1 ENHRY, CDR2 SYGVKD. The V end lost 10 bases, the J end lost 8 bases, and 20 bases lay between the germline ends. CDR3 length: 13 amino acids. The CDR3 region is CATDPATEGGYTF. DNA of the CDR3: TGTGCCACCGACCCCGCCACCGAGGGCGGCTACACCTTC.

V gene TRBV15 combines with J gene TRBJ2-2, with TRBD1 identical over 9 bases. V dropped 1 base and J dropped 5; count of bases not matched to a gene: 5. The CDR3 loop spans 16 amino acids. The germline V gene has CDR1 LNHNV and CDR2 YYDKDF (reference sequence). The CDR3 bases are TGTGCCACCAGCAGAGGGGGACAGGGTAGAACCGGGGAGCTGTTTTTT. Protein: CATSRGGQGRTGELFF.

The chain combines TRBV27 with TRBJ1-6; D is ambiguous. Trimming pared 8 bases from V and 0 bases from J, leaving 8 bases between. CDR1 is MNHEY and CDR2 is SMNVEV in the germline V gene (reference sequence). CDR3 length: 14 amino acids. CDR3 loop: CASRGDSYNSPLHF. The DNA of the CDR3 is TGTGCCAGCCGAGGTGACTCCTATAATTCACCCCTCCACTTT.

This clonotype was seen more than once but under ten times. The chain joins TRBV4-3 to TRBJ1-2; D is uncertain. V shed 1 base and J shed 6 bases, with 9 bases lying between them. Per the germline V gene, CDR1 is LGHNA and CDR2 is YSLEER. This CDR3 comprises 13 residues. CDR3 protein: CASSQVIRDGYTF. CDR3 DNA sequence: TGCGCCAGCAGCCAAGTGATTAGGGATGGCTACACCTTC.

V usage is TRBV29-1 and J usage is TRBJ1-2; D is unclear. V was clipped by 2 bases and J by 8 bases, with 15 bases between them. The CDR3 sequence is 13 residues long. Germline values: CDR1 SQVTM, CDR2 ANQGSEA. As DNA, the CDR3 is TGCAGCGTTGAACCACATGGACTGAGGGGCTACACCTTC. Amino acid sequence: CSVEPHGLRGYTF.